This TCR beta chain was captured by sequencing in a study of vaccination effects on CD4 cells after COVID-19 (dated by TCRdb to the early 2020s). For the wider study: In the ViraFEST assay, PBMC were stimulated with viral peptide pools, and TCR sequencing was then used to find antigen-specific CD4+ T cell clonotypes based on their expansion. In the study, cultures from other donors were sequenced using the Oncomine TCR Beta short-read assay on an Illumina iSeq 100. Over 1.5 million PBMC per well were cultured with about 9.6 ug/ml peptides in IMDM containing around 4.6% human AB serum, roughly 9.5 IU/ml IL-2 and gentamicin. Two doses of either the BNT162b2 or the mRNA-1273 mRNA SARS-CoV-2 vaccine were administered to participants. The full study included around nine COVID-19 convalescent patients and a few SARS-CoV-2-naive healthy vaccine recipients. In both COVID-19 convalescent patients and infection-naive vaccine recipients, the study compared SARS-CoV-2 spike-specific CD4+ TCR repertoires from before mRNA vaccination with those from after it. Results and caveats for the whole study, not just this receptor: At late post-vaccination timepoints, both infection-induced and vaccine-induced clones showed marked clonal contraction, consistent with waning T cell responses. In healthy vaccine recipients, vaccine-induced clones were almost all SARS-CoV-2 mono-reactive, with only 1 of 255 being cross-reactive with common cold coronaviruses. Only a small number of convalescent patients were included, and no early post-infection timepoints were available, which limited the study.

Library preparation employed the immunoSEQ multiplex PCR assay. DNA from the cultured, isolated CD4+ T cells was subjected to TCR beta CDR3 sequencing. Concerning the study's data processing: Non-productive TCR sequences were removed, reads were trimmed to the CDR3 region, and CDR3s of at least 7 amino acids were retained. The MANAFEST web app was used to identify antigen-specific clonotypes by comparing expansion in peptide wells with expansion in reference cultures. For clones to be considered positive, expansion at FDR<0.05 versus reference and all other wells, an odds ratio above 5, and a frequency above 0.1% in two replicate wells were required. A clonotype was called cross-reactive if it was significantly expanded both in SARS-CoV-2 spike wells and in at least one common cold coronavirus spike condition. Levenshtein distance calculated with the stringdist R package was used to assess CDR3 similarity, and unrooted trees were constructed with ape in R 3.6.1. TCRdb provides this immuneACCESS table in a form limited to in-frame rearrangements. Some clones are lacking; in checked studies, under half of them reflect an unresolved V gene, and why the rest are absent is not known. That table furnishes V, J and clone size, whereas the DNA furnished D and trimming. The sample records about 30,000 clones, less than 75% of which are singletons. The ten largest make up less than 10% of the sample.

Of note for this clone: Its antigen is currently not known. No clone much larger than this one lies a single base away; base qualities are absent.

After less than eleven days of culture, CD4+ T cells were isolated with the EasySep CD4+ T cell isolation kit. The absence of prior SARS-CoV-2 infection in healthy vaccine recipients was confirmed by negative nucleocapsid antibodies before and after vaccination. On days 3 and 7, half of the culture medium was replaced with fresh IL-2-containing medium. Unless noted otherwise, every peptide stimulation condition was cultured in triplicate wells. Using Ficoll-Paque Plus gradient centrifugation, PBMC were separated from whole blood and then either used fresh or cryopreserved at -140C. The QIAamp micro DNA kit was used to extract genomic DNA from the cultured CD4+ T cells. The sequence derives from a human donor who received a COVID-19 vaccine. The source material was CD4+ T cells from PBMCs cultured without peptide, sampled before COVID-19 vaccination.

The bases read TGTGCCAGCAGTGTAACAGATACGCAGTATTTT. It translates as CASSVTDTQYF. Recombination connected TRBV12-3 or TRBV12-4 to TRBJ2-3, with the D gene call left open. V loses 5 bases of germline sequence and J loses 3 bases, and the interval between the two ends is 3 bases. Including cysteine and phenylalanine, the CDR3 has 11 amino acids. CDR3 DNA is the only sequence kept; it has 33 bases, read in frame from the first base.